This paragraph covers one T cell receptor beta chain sequence. Per the original data handling: How many nucleated cells were present was estimated from reference gene primer amplification. This table comes from immunoSEQ multiplex PCR, and its TCRdb copy is limited to in-frame clones, with some not included. For V, J and clone size, that table is used; D and trimming come from the DNA. Of around 100,000 clones listed, around 84% are singletons. The source of the sample is a study of blood T cell repertoires in COVID-19. The wider study: Acute and convalescent COVID-19 samples came from the United States, Italy and Spain. PBMCs, B-cell-depleted T cells, or T cells were the source of the cDNA or gDNA that made up the material.

Germline lookup yields CDR1 SGHAT and CDR2 FQNNGV. The CDR3 spans 15 residues. Trimming cost V 4 bases and J 0 bases; bases outside gene matches: 3. The specimen sequenced was peripheral blood. This receptor was obtained from a human donor in a cohort sampled during active COVID-19. V and J are TRBV11-2 and TRBJ2-1; 7 bases agree with TRBD2. The CDR3 nucleotides read TGTGCCAGCAGCTCGCGGGGGAGCTCCTACAATGAGCAGTTCTTC. As protein: CASSSRGSSYNEQFF.